This T cell receptor (beta chain) was recovered during a study of OX40 agonist ivuxolimab in advanced cancers. This table comes from immunoSEQ multiplex PCR, and its TCRdb copy is limited to in-frame clones, with some not included. The sample records 100,000 to 150,000 clones, about nine tenths being singletons. This CDR3 contains 14 residues. The germline V and J ends were trimmed by 6 bases and 1 base, with 13 bases remaining between them. Germline V gene lookup returns CDR1 MNHEY and CDR2 SVGAGI. The clonotype comes from an adult with an advanced solid tumor such as melanoma, head and neck, liver or kidney cancer. The material was CD4+ or CD8+ T cells sorted from blood, obtained in a trial of the OX40 agonist ivuxolimab. This chain joins TRBV6-5 and TRBJ2-7; maybe TRBD2 (7 bases). The chain's CDR3 is CASSFGGQSYEQYF. CDR3 bases: TGTGCCAGCAGCTTCGGGGGGCAGTCCTACGAGCAGTACTTC.